This T cell receptor beta chain was captured in a study of blood T cells in healthy people across ages. Findings and caveats of the study: A roughly linear age-dependent decrease characterized TCR beta diversity per million T cells.

Trimming cost V 2 bases and J 4 bases, with 11 bases left between them. Germline CDR1 is MGHRA and CDR2 is YSYEKL. The CDR3 length is 14 residues. Worth noting for this clonotype: No antigen is known for it.

A sample-barcoded 5' primer and a J-beta primer mix were used in a second PCR of about 6 to 11 cycles. Each TCR beta cDNA got a 12-nucleotide random molecular identifier. Via MiXCR, TCRdb re-called the 5' RACE reads, giving one row per CDR3 protein. This sample has some 670,000 distinct CDR3 sequences, with about 50% found just once. This TCR was recovered from a woman older than 75 in good health. V gene TRBV4-1 combines with J gene TRBJ1-2; D remains ambiguous. What was sequenced was blood. The DNA of the CDR3 is TGCGCCAGCAGCCAACAATTCCTTAGCTATGGCTACACCTTC. It is translated as CASSQQFLSYGYTF.